Included here is one TCR beta chain sequence, with context. The target of this receptor is not known. No clone much larger than this one lies a single base away; base qualities are absent. TCRbeta CDR3 regions were amplified from genomic DNA by means of the immunoSEQ Assay, a bias-controlled multiplex PCR. The paper's data handling went like this. The number of nucleated cells in each sample was estimated from the amplification of reference gene primers within the assay. To quantify the absolute abundance of each unique TCRbeta CDR3 rearrangement, sequence reads were collapsed and filtered. For each sample, productive Simpson clonality was calculated by taking the square root of Simpson's diversity index across productive rearrangements. The immuneACCESS repertoire file appears here via TCRdb, limited to in-frame rearrangements. These files lack a portion of the clones; in checked studies, under half of the deficit traces to unresolved V genes, and the cause of the others is not known. V and J calls and clone size are as listed in that table; D and trimming were resolved from the DNA. The table for this sample lists 380,000 or so clones; 86% of them were counted only once. The top ten clones comprise roughly 7.1% of the sample.

One collaborating source in Seattle enrolled patients while the patients were actively infected and followed the patients over time throughout the course of disease. Collaborating institutions collected whole blood in K2EDTA tubes following their own protocols. For TCRbeta analysis, collaborators shipped samples in one of three forms: frozen whole blood, isolated PBMCs, or DNA extracted from either of those sample types. The data derive from a study of blood T cell repertoires in COVID-19 (dated by TCRdb to 2019 to 2021). Context from the whole study: The collaborator samples originated in the United States, Italy and Spain and spanned the acute and convalescent phases of COVID-19. The material from the prospective study consisted of cDNA or gDNA derived from T cells, B-cell-depleted T cells, or PBMCs. Deeply sampled blood TCRbeta repertoires from subjects exposed to, actively infected with, or recovered from COVID-19 were included in the dataset. The repertoires were released in a freely available public database meant as a resource for research on the immune response to SARS-CoV-2. The samples were drawn from the first 160 participants of the ongoing ImmuneRACE study and from under 1,500 subjects provided by 6 global collaborators. The sample metadata nearly always contained a de-identified subject ID, COVID-19 status, age in years and sex. HLA class I and class II types, where available, came from metadata supplied by the sample provider rather than from assay-based typing.

Findings and caveats that apply to the study as a whole: Clinical and demographic metadata were provided uncurated, with the amount varying by source and participant.

The CDR3 has 14 amino acids, counting the end cysteine and phenylalanine. CDR3 DNA only is kept here, 42 bases in frame from base 1. V is pared back by 4 bases and J by 0 bases, with 11 bases lying between the germline termini. From a lookup of the germline V gene, CDR1 and CDR2 are SQVTM and ANQGSEA. This TCR derives from a woman aged 55-75 years with COVID-19, enrolled during active disease. Specimen: peripheral blood. Here the chain combines TRBV29-1 and TRBJ2-3; a tentative D call is TRBD1 (6 bases match). The sequenced DNA is TGCAGCGTTGGGGGGCAGTCGAGCACAGATACGCAGTATTTT. Translated, this is CSVGGQSSTDTQYF.